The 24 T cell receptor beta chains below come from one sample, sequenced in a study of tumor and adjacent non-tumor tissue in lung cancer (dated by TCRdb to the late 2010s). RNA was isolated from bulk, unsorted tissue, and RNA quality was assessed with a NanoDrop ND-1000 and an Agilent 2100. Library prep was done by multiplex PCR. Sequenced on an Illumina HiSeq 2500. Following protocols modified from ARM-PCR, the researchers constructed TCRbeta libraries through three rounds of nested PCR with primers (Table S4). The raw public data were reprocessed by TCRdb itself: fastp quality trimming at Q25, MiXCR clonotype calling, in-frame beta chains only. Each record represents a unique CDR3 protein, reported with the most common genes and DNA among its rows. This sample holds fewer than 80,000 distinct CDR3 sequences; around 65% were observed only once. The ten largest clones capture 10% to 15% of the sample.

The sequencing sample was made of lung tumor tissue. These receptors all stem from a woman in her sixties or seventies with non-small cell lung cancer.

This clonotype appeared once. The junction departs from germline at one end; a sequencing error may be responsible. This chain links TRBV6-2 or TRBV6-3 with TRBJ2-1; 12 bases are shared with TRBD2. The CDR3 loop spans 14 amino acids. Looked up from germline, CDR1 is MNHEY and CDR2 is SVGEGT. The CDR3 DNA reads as TGTACCAGTAGATCTAGCGGGAGGGCAAGGGAGCAGTTCTTC. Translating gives CTSRSSGRAREQFF.

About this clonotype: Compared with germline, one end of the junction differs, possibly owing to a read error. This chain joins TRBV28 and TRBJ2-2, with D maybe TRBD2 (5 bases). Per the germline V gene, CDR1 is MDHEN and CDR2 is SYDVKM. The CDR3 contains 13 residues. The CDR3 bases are TGCGCCATTAGACCAACGAACACCGGGGAGCTGCTTTTT. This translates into CAIRPTNTGELLF.

CDR3 protein: CASNGGSNQPQHF. The CDR3 DNA reads as TGTGCCAGCAATGGCGGGAGCAATCAGCCCCAGCATTTT. This chain uses TRBV2 with TRBJ1-5; no reliable D call. The germline V gene encodes CDR1 SNHLY and CDR2 FYNNEI. CDR3 length: 13 residues. V was pared by 7 bases and J by 1 base, with 8 bases between.

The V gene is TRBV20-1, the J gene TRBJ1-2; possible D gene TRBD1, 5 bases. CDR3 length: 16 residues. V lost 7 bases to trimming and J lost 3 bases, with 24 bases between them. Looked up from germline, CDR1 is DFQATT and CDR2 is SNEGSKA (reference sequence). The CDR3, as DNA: TGCAGTGGTATGGGGCAGGGCACATCCAACCACTATGGCTACACCTTC. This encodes CSGMGQGTSNHYGYTF.

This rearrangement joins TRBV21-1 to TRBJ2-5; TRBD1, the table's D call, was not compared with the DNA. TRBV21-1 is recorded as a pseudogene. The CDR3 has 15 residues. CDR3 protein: CASSKWGMDQETQYF. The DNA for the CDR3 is TGTGCCAGCAGCAAATGGGGCATGGACCAAGAGACCCAGTACTTC.

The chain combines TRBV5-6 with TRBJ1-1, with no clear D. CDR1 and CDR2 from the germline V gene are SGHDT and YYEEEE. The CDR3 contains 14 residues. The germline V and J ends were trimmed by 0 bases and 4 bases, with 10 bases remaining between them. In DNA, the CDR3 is TGTGCCAGCAGCTTGGCCTGGATTACCACTGAAGCTTTCTTT. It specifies CASSLAWITTEAFF.

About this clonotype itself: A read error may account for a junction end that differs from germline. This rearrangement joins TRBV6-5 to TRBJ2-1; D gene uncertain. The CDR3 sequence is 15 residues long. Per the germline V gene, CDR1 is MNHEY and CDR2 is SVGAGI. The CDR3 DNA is TGTGCCAGCAGTTACGGCTCCAGTCTTAACAATGAGCAGTATTTC. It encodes CASSYGSSLNNEQYF.

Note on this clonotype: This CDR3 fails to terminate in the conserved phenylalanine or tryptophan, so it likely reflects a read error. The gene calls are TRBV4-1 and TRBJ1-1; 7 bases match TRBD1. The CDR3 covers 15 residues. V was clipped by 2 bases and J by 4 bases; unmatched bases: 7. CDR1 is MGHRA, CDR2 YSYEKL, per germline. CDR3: CASSQWTGDGTEAFI. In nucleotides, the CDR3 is TGCGCCAGCAGCCAATGGACAGGTGATGGCACTGAAGCTTTCATT.

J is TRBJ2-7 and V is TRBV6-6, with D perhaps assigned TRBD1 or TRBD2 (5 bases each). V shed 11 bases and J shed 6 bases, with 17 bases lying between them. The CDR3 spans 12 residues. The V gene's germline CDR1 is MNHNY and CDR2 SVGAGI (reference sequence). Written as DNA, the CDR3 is TGTGCCGGTATCGGGACCTCTGGCGAGCAGTACTTC. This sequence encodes CAGIGTSGEQYF.

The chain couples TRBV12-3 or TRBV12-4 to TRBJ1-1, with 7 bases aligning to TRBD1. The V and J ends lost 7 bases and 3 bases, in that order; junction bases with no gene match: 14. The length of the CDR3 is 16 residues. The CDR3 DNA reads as TGTGCCAGCATTTTCCCCCGGACAGGTTTGGACACTGAAGCTTTCTTT. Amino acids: CASIFPRTGLDTEAFF.

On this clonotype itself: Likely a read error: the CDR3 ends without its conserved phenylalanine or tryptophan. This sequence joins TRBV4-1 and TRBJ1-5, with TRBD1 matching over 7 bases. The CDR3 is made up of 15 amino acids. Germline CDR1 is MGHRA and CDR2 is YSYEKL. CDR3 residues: CASGQNGQAPQPQHY. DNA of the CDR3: TGCGCCAGCGGCCAGAATGGACAGGCCCCTCAGCCCCAGCATTAT.

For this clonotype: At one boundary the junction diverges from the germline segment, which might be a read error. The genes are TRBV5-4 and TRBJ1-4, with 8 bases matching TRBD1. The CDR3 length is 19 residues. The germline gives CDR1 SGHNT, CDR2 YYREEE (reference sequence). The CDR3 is CASILAPIVGKTGVEKLFF. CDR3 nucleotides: TGTGCCAGCATCTTGGCGCCAATAGTCGGTAAGACAGGGGTGGAAAAACTGTTTTTC.

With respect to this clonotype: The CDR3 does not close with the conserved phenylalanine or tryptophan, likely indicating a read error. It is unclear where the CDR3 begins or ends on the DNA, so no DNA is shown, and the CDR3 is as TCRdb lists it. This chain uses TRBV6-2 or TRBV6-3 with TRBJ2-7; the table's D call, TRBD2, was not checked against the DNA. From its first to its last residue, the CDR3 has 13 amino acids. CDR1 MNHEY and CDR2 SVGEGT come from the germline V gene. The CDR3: CASSLARAYEHYL.

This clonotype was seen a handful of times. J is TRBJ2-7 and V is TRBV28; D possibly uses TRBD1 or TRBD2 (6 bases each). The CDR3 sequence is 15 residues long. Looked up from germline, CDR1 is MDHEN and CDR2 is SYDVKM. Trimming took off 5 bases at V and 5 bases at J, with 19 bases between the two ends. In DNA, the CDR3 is TGTGCCAGCAGTATAGGGGCACAGGGAGGAAACGAGCAGTACTTC. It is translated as CASSIGAQGGNEQYF.

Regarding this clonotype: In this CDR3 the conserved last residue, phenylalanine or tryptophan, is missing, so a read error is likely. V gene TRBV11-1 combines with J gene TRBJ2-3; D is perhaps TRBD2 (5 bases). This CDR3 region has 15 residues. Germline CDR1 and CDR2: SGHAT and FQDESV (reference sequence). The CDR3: CASSKPNGVGDTQYS. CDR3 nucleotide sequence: TGTGCGAGCAGCAAACCCAACGGGGTGGGGGATACGCAGTATTCT.

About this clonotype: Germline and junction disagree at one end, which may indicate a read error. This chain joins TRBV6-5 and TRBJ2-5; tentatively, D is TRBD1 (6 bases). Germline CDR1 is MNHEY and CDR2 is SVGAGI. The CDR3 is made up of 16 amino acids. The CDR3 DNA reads TGTGCCAGCAGTTACTCGGAGACAGGAGGACAAGAGAACCAGTACTTC. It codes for CASSYSETGGQENQYF.

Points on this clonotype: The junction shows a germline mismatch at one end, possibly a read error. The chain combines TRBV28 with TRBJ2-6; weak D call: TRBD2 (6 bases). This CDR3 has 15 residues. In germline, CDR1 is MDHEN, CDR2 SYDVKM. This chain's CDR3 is CATLNTGTGTNVLTF. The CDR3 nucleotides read TGTGCCACTCTCAACACGGGGACTGGGACCAACGTCCTGACTTTC.

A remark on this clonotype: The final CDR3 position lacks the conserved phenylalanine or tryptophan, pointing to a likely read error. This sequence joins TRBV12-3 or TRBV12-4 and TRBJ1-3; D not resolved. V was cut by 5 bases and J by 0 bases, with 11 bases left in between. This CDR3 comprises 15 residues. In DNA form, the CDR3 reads TGTGCCAGCAGTCAGAGGGCTGACTCTGGAAACACCATATATTCT. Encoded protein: CASSQRADSGNTIYS.

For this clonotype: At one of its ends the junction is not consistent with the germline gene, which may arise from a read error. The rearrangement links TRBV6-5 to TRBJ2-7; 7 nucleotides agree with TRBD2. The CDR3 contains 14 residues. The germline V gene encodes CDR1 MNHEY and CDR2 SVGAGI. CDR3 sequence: CASSGGVSYYGQYF. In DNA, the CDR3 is TGTGCCAGCAGTGGGGGGGTCAGTTACTACGGGCAGTACTTC.

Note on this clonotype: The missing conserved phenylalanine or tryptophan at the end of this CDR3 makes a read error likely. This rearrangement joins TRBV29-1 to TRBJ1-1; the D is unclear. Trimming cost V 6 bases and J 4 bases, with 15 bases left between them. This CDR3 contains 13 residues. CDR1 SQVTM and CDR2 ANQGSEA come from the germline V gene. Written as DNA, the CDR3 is TGCAGCGTGGCGCGGGGAAAGGGCACTGAAGCTTTCTCT. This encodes CSVARGKGTEAFS.

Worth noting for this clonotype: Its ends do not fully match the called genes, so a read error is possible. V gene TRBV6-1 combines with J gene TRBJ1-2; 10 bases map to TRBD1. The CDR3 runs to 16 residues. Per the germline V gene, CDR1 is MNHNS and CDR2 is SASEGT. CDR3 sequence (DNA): TGTGCCACTACCCTGGGACAGGGGTTATATTACCATGGTTACACCTTC. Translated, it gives CATTLGQGLYYHGYTF.

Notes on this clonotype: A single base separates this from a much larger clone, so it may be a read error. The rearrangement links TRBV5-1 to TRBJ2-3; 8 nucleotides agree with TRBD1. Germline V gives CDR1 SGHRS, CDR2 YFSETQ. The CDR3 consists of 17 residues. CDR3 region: CASSLDGQGYVADKQYF. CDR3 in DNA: TGCGCCAGCAGCTTGGATGGACAGGGATATGTCGCAGATAAGCAGTATTTT.

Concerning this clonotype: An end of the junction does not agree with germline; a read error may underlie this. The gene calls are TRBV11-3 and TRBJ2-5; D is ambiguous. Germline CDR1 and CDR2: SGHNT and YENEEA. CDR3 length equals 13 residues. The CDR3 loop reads CVSSLGEWETQYF. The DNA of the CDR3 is TGTGTCAGCAGCTTAGGCGAGTGGGAGACCCAGTACTTC. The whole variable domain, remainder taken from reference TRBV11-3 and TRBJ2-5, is EAGVVQSPRYKIIEKKQPVAFWCNPISGHNTLYWYLQNLGQGPELLIRYENEEAVDDSQLPKDRFSAERLKGVDSTLKIQPAELGDSAVYLCVSSLGEWETQYFGPGTRLLVL.

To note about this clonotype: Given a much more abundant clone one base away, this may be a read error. CDR3 protein: CASNSAGTVNTEAFF. The CDR3 nucleotides are TGTGCCAGCAATTCTGCCGGGACAGTAAACACTGAAGCTTTCTTT. The chain joins TRBV28 to TRBJ1-1; the match to TRBD1 covers 7 bases. Trimming cost V 7 bases and J 2 bases; bases outside gene matches: 10. Germline V gene sequence: CDR1 MDHEN, CDR2 SYDVKM. The CDR3 contains 15 residues.